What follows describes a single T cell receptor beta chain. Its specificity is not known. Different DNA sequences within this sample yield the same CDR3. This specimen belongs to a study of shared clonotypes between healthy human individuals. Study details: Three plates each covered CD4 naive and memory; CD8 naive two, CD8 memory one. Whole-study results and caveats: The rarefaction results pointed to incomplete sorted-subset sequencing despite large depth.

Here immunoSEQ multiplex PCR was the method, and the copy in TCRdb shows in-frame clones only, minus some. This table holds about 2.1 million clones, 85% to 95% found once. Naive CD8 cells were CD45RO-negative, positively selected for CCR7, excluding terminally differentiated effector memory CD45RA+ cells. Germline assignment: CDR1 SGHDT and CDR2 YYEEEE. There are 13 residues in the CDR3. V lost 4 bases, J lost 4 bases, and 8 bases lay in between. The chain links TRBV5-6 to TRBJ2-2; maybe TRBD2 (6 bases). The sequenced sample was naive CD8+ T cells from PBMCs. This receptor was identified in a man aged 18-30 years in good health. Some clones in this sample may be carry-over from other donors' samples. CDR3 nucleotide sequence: TGTGCCAGCAGCCCGGGGGTCACCGGGGAGCTGTTTTTT. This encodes CASSPGVTGELFF.